Listed here are 9 T cell receptor beta chains from one sample, sequenced in a study of T cells in localized non-small cell lung cancer. Sequenced by immunoSEQ multiplex PCR; TCRdb stores in-frame clones only, minus some. The sample includes around 15,000 clones, roughly 91% of them seen just once. Sequencing was performed on peripheral blood, taken before any cancer treatment. These receptors originate from a male donor aged 60 or over with stage II squamous cell lung carcinoma.

V gene TRBV19 combines with J gene TRBJ1-2; TRBD1 agrees at 8 bases. Germline V gene sequence: CDR1 LNHDA, CDR2 SQIVND (reference sequence). The CDR3 totals 19 residues. V lost 0 bases and J lost 7; bases outside the gene matches: 19. The CDR3 sequence: CASSIEGSDRVLMRGGYTF. The DNA of the CDR3 is TGTGCCAGTAGTATAGAAGGTTCGGACAGGGTCCTGATGCGAGGTGGCTACACCTTC.

This clone has a handful of counts. This sequence joins TRBV6-1 and TRBJ2-7, with a tentative D call TRBD2 (5 bases). The CDR3 runs to 15 residues. V was trimmed by 3 bases and J by 0 bases, leaving 12 bases between them. Germline CDR1 is MNHNS and CDR2 is SASEGT. CDR3 DNA sequence: TGTGCCAGCAGTGACGGTGCGGGTTTCTCCTACGAGCAGTACTTC. It codes for CASSDGAGFSYEQYF.

This clone was picked up a small number of times. J is TRBJ1-2 and V is TRBV28, with a weak D call TRBD1 (5 bases). The germline CDR1 and CDR2 sequences are MDHEN and SYDVKM. This CDR3 spans 15 amino acids. With 3 bases removed from V and 2 bases from J, the gap between germline ends came to 13 bases. CDR3 protein: CASSLASWGNYGYTF. In nucleotides, the CDR3 is TGTGCCAGCAGTTTGGCCTCCTGGGGGAACTATGGCTACACCTTC.

The rearrangement uses TRBV27 and TRBJ2-7; no reliable D call. Trimming removed 2 bases from V and 1 base from J, with 6 bases in between. Germline CDR1 is MNHEY and CDR2 is SMNVEV (reference sequence). The CDR3 sequence is 13 residues long. The CDR3 here is CASSLKESYEQYF. CDR3 in DNA: TGTGCCAGCAGTTTAAAGGAGTCCTACGAGCAGTACTTC.

The chain has TRBV27 and TRBJ2-1; 10 bases line up with TRBD2. The V and J ends lost 8 bases and 9 bases, in that order; junction bases with no gene match: 13. Germline V lookup: CDR1 MNHEY, CDR2 SMNVEV (reference sequence). The CDR3 has 15 amino acids. CDR3 sequence reads: CASRPTSGKLSEQFF. The DNA for the CDR3 is TGTGCCAGCCGCCCCACTAGCGGGAAATTGAGTGAGCAGTTCTTC.

V and J are TRBV19 and TRBJ2-7, with a possible D match to TRBD2 (5 bases). The CDR3 loop spans 14 amino acids. The germline gives CDR1 LNHDA, CDR2 SQIVND (reference sequence). V was trimmed by 3 bases and J by 6 bases, leaving 15 bases between them. The chain's CDR3 is CASSIITSGSEQYF. As DNA, the CDR3 is TGTGCCAGTAGTATTATCACCAGCGGCAGCGAGCAGTACTTC.

A few counts support this clone. The chain recombines TRBV28 with TRBJ2-7; no definite D call. This CDR3 has 12 residues. V was cut by 5 bases and J by 7 bases, with 12 bases left in between. Germline CDR1 and CDR2: MDHEN and SYDVKM. The CDR3, as DNA: TGTGCCAGCAGTCTAACTACAGTGGAGCAGTACTTC. It specifies CASSLTTVEQYF.

CDR3 bases: TGTGCCAGCACCGCTTGGAAGGGGTCCACTAATGAAAAACTGTTTTTT. Translated: CASTAWKGSTNEKLFF. The genes are TRBV7-9 and TRBJ1-4, with a possible D match to TRBD1 (5 bases). The germline gives CDR1 SEHNR, CDR2 FQNEAQ (reference sequence). The V and J ends lost 7 bases and 2 bases respectively, with 17 bases between them. This CDR3 is 16 amino acids long.

The chain combines TRBV7-2 with TRBJ2-1, with D possibly TRBD1 on 6 matching bases. The germline V gene encodes CDR1 SGHTA and CDR2 FQGNSA. The CDR3 loop spans 14 amino acids. V lost 4 bases and J lost 6, with 13 bases in between. CDR3 DNA: TGTGCCAGCAGCTATGGGACATTCCTCAATGAGCAGTTCTTC. Translation gives CASSYGTFLNEQFF.